These 4 T cell receptor beta chains share one sample of origin, sequenced in a study of monozygotic twins with inflammatory bowel disease (dated by TCRdb to the late 2010s). Library preparation was by 5' RACE. TCRdb shows the sequencer as Illumina HiSeq 2500. TCRdb reprocessed the reads, so every CDR3 protein sequence counts as one entry and DNA is not shown. This specimen's table enumerates roughly 170,000 distinct CDR3 sequences. The ten largest make up about 8% of the sample. Sequenced input: blood. Receptors originate from a human donor with ulcerative colitis or Crohn's disease, or a healthy co-twin of an affected twin (not recorded which).

The chain uses TRBV19 and TRBJ1-2; with no DNA, the TCRdb D assignment of TRBD1 cannot be verified. In germline, CDR1 is LNHDA, CDR2 SQIVND (reference sequence). CDR3 length: 14 amino acids. The CDR3 here is CASSSRQSYRGYTF.

The rearrangement joins TRBV10-3 to TRBJ1-2; the TCRdb call, TRBD1, lacks DNA for checking. Germline CDR1 and CDR2: ENHRY and SYGVKD. CDR3 length: 15 amino acids. The CDR3: CAISPYLEGRRGYTF.

This chain uses TRBV27 with TRBJ2-1; the D gene TCRdb calls, TRBD1, cannot be checked with no DNA. Looked up from germline, CDR1 is MNHEY and CDR2 is SMNVEV (reference sequence). The CDR3 is 17 residues long. CDR3 in amino acids: CASSFGGQGLYYNEQFF.

The V and J genes are TRBV7-9 and TRBJ1-6. This CDR3 has 16 residues. Per the germline V gene, CDR1 is SEHNR and CDR2 is FQNEAQ (reference sequence). The CDR3 sequence is CASSLRRGVDNSPLHF.